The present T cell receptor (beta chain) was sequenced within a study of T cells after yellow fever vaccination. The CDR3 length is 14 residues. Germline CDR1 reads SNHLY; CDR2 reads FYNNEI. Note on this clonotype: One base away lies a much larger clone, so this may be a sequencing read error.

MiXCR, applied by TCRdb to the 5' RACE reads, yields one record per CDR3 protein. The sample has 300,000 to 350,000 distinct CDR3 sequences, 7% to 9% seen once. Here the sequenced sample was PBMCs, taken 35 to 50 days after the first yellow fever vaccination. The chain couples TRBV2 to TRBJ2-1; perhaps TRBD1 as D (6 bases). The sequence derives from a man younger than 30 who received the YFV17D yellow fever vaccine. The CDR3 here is CVSRPGHLNNEQFF. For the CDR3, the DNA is TGTGTCAGCAGGCCGGGACACCTCAACAATGAGCAGTTCTTC.